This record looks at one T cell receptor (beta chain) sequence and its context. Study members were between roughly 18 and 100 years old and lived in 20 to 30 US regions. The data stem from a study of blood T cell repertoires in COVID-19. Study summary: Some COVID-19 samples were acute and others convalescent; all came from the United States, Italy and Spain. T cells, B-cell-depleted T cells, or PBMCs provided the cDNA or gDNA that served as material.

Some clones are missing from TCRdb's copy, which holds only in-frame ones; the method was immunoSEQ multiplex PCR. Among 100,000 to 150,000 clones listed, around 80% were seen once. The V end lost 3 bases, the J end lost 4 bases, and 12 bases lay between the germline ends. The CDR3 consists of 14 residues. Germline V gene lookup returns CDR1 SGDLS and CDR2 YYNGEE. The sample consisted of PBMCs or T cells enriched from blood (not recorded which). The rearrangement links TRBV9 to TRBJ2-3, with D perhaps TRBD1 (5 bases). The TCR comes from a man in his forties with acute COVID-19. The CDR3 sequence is CASSAVSGSDTQYF. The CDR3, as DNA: TGTGCCAGCAGCGCCGTCTCAGGGTCAGATACGCAGTATTTT.